The 17 T cell receptor beta chains in this list originate from one sample, sequenced in a study of Ad26.COV2.S vaccination and SARS-CoV-2 variants. As to treatment: some 19 received Ad26.COV2.S at low or high dose, single or two shots; roughly five received placebo; per-sample allocation not given. Collection of samples fell on day 63 after the first vaccine or placebo injection. TCRdb's table, derived via immunoSEQ multiplex PCR, lists solely in-frame clones and lacks some. The sample lists around 320,000 clones; 85% were seen once. Sequencing was performed on peripheral blood, taken in a trial of Ad26.COV2.S vaccine versus placebo. The origin of the receptors is a person aged 18-65 years who received the Ad26.COV2.S COVID-19 vaccine or a placebo.

The chain recombines TRBV7-9 with TRBJ1-4; D is uncertain. The germline V gene has CDR1 SEHNR and CDR2 FQNEAQ (reference sequence). The CDR3 sequence is 14 residues long. Trimming pared 5 bases from V and 0 bases from J, leaving 7 bases between. The CDR3 region has the DNA TGTGCCAGCAGCCCCGGCCCAACTAATGAAAAACTGTTTTTT. Encoded protein: CASSPGPTNEKLFF.

The V and J genes are TRBV10-3 and TRBJ1-3; D call uncertain. With 3 bases removed from V and 2 bases from J, the gap between germline ends came to 11 bases. The germline gives CDR1 ENHRY, CDR2 SYGVKD. There are 15 residues in the CDR3. As DNA, the CDR3 is TGTGCCATCAGTGATGGCAACGGCCCTGGAAACACCATATATTTT. This translates into CAISDGNGPGNTIYF.

The genes are TRBV13 and TRBJ2-7; 9 nucleotides align to TRBD2. The CDR3 spans 13 residues. V gave up 9 bases and J gave up 4 bases; unmatched junction bases: 7. Germline CDR1 reads PRHDT; CDR2 reads FYEKMQ (reference sequence). The CDR3 DNA reads as TGTGCCAGTAGCGGGGGTTCTAATTACGAGCAGTACTTC. Amino acids: CASSGGSNYEQYF.

The chain couples TRBV6-5 to TRBJ1-1; D not certain. V gave up 1 base and J gave up 8 bases, with 8 bases separating them. The germline V gene has CDR1 MNHEY and CDR2 SVGAGI. This CDR3 region has 12 residues. CDR3 nucleotides: TGTGCCAGCAGTTACTTTGCCGGAGAAGCTTTCTTT. It is translated as CASSYFAGEAFF.

This chain links TRBV6-1 with TRBJ2-7; a weak D match, TRBD1 (5 bases). The length of the CDR3 is 15 residues. V was shortened by 0 bases and J by 2 bases, with 11 bases between the two germline ends. CDR1 MNHNS and CDR2 SASEGT come from the germline V gene. CDR3 sequence (DNA): TGTGCCAGCAGTGAAGCTCGACAGATGACCTACGAGCAGTACTTC. Encoded protein: CASSEARQMTYEQYF.

V and J are TRBV28 and TRBJ1-6, with 8 bases fitting TRBD1. With 6 bases clipped from V and 6 bases from J, the junction kept 7 bases outside the gene matches. Looked up from germline, CDR1 is MDHEN and CDR2 is SYDVKM. The CDR3 has 15 residues. The CDR3: CASRDRGQINSPLHF. The CDR3 nucleotides read TGTGCCAGCAGAGACAGGGGTCAGATTAATTCACCCCTCCACTTT.

In DNA form, the CDR3 reads TGTGCCAGCAGCGTCGGGACAGGGGTACCCAATACGCAGTATTTT. This codes for CASSVGTGVPNTQYF. The chain couples TRBV9 to TRBJ2-3; 10 nucleotides line up with TRBD1. The germline gives CDR1 SGDLS, CDR2 YYNGEE. V shed 2 bases and J 7 bases; nucleotides not matched to a gene: 7. CDR3 length: 15 amino acids.

J is TRBJ2-7 and V is TRBV9, with 9 bases fitting TRBD1. This CDR3 is 15 amino acids long. Trimming at V came to 4 bases and at J to 1 base, leaving 6 bases not matched to a gene. CDR1 is SGDLS and CDR2 is YYNGEE in the germline V gene. CDR3 bases: TGTGCCAGCAGCCTTGGGACAGGGTTTTCCTACGAGCAGTACTTC. It translates to CASSLGTGFSYEQYF.

The chain carries TRBV27 and TRBJ1-6; D is perhaps TRBD1 (6 bases). Germline V gene data show CDR1 as MNHEY and CDR2 as SMNVEV (reference sequence). The CDR3 covers 15 residues. With 3 bases removed from V and 8 bases from J, the gap between germline ends came to 14 bases. The CDR3: CASSFGPRGDSPLHF. DNA for the CDR3: TGTGCCAGCAGTTTCGGTCCCAGGGGTGATTCACCCCTCCACTTT.

The V gene is TRBV20-1, the J gene TRBJ1-5; D call uncertain. Trimming took off 5 bases at V and 7 bases at J, with 9 bases between the two ends. This CDR3 spans 11 amino acids. Germline V gene data show CDR1 as DFQATT and CDR2 as SNEGSKA (reference sequence). In DNA form, the CDR3 reads TGCAGTGCTTCAACTTCACAGCCCCAGCATTTT. Translating it yields CSASTSQPQHF.

The chain carries TRBV6-5 and TRBJ1-2; D is perhaps TRBD1 (6 bases). CDR3 size: 12 residues. The V end was cut by 9 bases, the J end by 4 bases, with 12 bases between. CDR1 is MNHEY, CDR2 SVGAGI, per germline. This CDR3 is CASFTGLYGYTF. CDR3 DNA sequence: TGTGCCAGTTTCACAGGGCTCTATGGCTACACCTTC.

This clone was seen just once. This chain connects TRBV27 to TRBJ2-7; 8 nucleotides align to TRBD1. Losses at the gene ends were 5 bases for V and 4 bases for J; bases not matched to a gene: 10. From germline, CDR1 is MNHEY and CDR2 SMNVEV (reference sequence). The CDR3 totals 15 residues. In DNA, the CDR3 is TGTGCCAGCAGTACGACGAGGACAGGGAAATACGAGCAGTACTTC. This encodes CASSTTRTGKYEQYF.

This clone came up a few times. CDR3 region: CASSWSSNTEAFF. The CDR3 nucleotides read TGTGCCAGCAGTTGGTCGTCGAACACTGAAGCTTTCTTT. The J gene is TRBJ1-1, the V gene TRBV28; D is unclear. V lost 4 bases and J lost 1, with 7 bases in between. Germline CDR1 reads MDHEN; CDR2 reads SYDVKM. The CDR3 is 13 amino acids.

This clone is a singleton in its sample. The chain links TRBV5-6 to TRBJ2-3, with 9 bases identical to TRBD2. V lost 4 bases to trimming and J lost 2 bases; unmatched junction nucleotides: 11. Germline-derived CDR1 and CDR2 are SGHDT and YYEEEE. The CDR3 sequence is 17 residues long. The CDR3 nucleotides are TGTGCCAGCAGCCGAGAGAGCGGGGGGCCAAACACAGATACGCAGTATTTT. Translated, it gives CASSRESGGPNTDTQYF.

This chain connects TRBV7-9 to TRBJ2-5; 7 bases are shared with TRBD1. V was clipped by 0 bases and J by 1 base; unmatched bases: 2. Germline V gives CDR1 SEHNR, CDR2 FQNEAQ (reference sequence). The CDR3 contains 15 residues. This chain's CDR3 is CASSLATGSQETQYF. CDR3 DNA sequence: TGTGCCAGCAGCTTAGCGACAGGGAGCCAAGAGACCCAGTACTTC. Looking up the rest from reference TRBV7-9 and TRBJ2-5 gives the full variable domain: DTGVSQNPRHKITKRGQNVTFRCDPISEHNRLYWYRQTLGQGPEFLTYFQNEAQLEKSRLLSDRFSAERPKGSFSTLEIQRTEQGDSAMYLCASSLATGSQETQYFGPGTRLLVL.

The chain combines TRBV7-9 with TRBJ1-2; no firm D call. This CDR3 is 13 amino acids long. Germline assignment: CDR1 SEHNR and CDR2 FQNEAQ (reference sequence). The germline V and J ends were trimmed by 4 bases and 7 bases, with 13 bases remaining between them. CDR3 loop: CASSSEPPGGYTF. In nucleotides, the CDR3 is TGTGCCAGCAGCTCCGAGCCACCGGGTGGCTACACCTTC.

The chain is built from TRBV7-9 and TRBJ1-4, with D maybe TRBD1 (6 bases). This CDR3 region has 15 residues. Trimming removed 4 bases from V and 7 bases from J, with 16 bases in between. The germline CDR1 and CDR2 sequences are SEHNR and FQNEAQ (reference sequence). The CDR3 is CASSSTGQGREKLFF. The CDR3 DNA is TGTGCCAGCAGCTCCACTGGCCAGGGGCGTGAAAAACTGTTTTTT.